This entry features one T cell receptor (beta chain) sequence. The data originate from a study of shared clonotypes between healthy human individuals. The CDR3 is 15 amino acids. V dropped 4 bases and J dropped 5; count of bases not matched to a gene: 9. Germline V gives CDR1 SGHRS, CDR2 YFSETQ. Using immunoSEQ multiplex PCR, the repertoire was profiled, and TCRdb retains in-frame clones only, with some absent. The sample shows 550,000 to 850,000 clones, less than 85% of them seen only once. The TCR was taken from a woman between 25 and 40 years old in good health. The chain couples TRBV5-1 to TRBJ2-5; TRBD1 matches 9 bases. The material sequenced was memory CD4+ T cells sorted from blood. The sample's subset: CD45RA-negative fraction. DNA for the CDR3: TGCGCCAGCAGCCCACGTACAGGGGGCTATGAGACCCAGTACTTC. The encoded protein is CASSPRTGGYETQYF.